This T cell receptor (beta chain) stems from a study of blood T cell repertoires in COVID-19. In the study overall: Some COVID-19 samples were acute and others convalescent; all came from the United States, Italy and Spain. Sources were T cells, B-cell-depleted T cells, or PBMCs; the material itself was cDNA or gDNA.

In the original workflow: The assay estimated nucleated cells by amplifying reference gene primers. Method: immunoSEQ multiplex PCR; TCRdb's copy keeps in-frame clones and lacks some. For V, J and clone size, that table is used; D and trimming come from the DNA. The data contain about 52,000 clones, over 75% of them singletons. J gave up 4 bases and V 7 bases, and 9 bases lay outside the gene matches. This CDR3 comprises 15 residues. Germline CDR1 is MNHEY and CDR2 is SVGAGI. This clone appeared a few times. Other nucleotide sequences in the sample specify the same CDR3. Material for sequencing was peripheral blood. The chain is built from TRBV6-5 and TRBJ1-5, with 8 nucleotides matching TRBD1. The clonotype was recovered from a human donor with active COVID-19. The donor label of this sample is uncertain. The CDR3 DNA sequence: TGTGCCAGCACCCGGACAGGGAGGGGAAATCAGCCCCAGCATTTT. It specifies CASTRTGRGNQPQHF.